Listed here is a single T cell receptor (beta chain). Its antigen is still unknown. Investigators spread the genomic DNA of each subset evenly over several immunoSEQ plates. Clones were read by immunoSEQ multiplex PCR, and TCRdb kept only the in-frame ones, dropping some. The sample carries about 2.4 million clones, roughly 93% recorded once. This specimen belongs to a study of shared clonotypes between healthy human individuals. Study-wide results and limits: Sharing across a handful of donors was seen in approximately 5.2% of naive CD4 clonotypes.

The CDR3 contains 17 residues. The V and J ends lost 0 bases and 5 bases respectively, with 18 bases between them. CDR1 and CDR2 (germline): LGHNA, YSLEER. The material sequenced was naive CD4+ T cells from PBMCs. Subset noted: CD45RA+ positively selected. This TCR derives from a man aged 18 to 30 in good health. Some clones in this sample may be carry-over from other donors' samples. The chain recombines TRBV4-3 with TRBJ2-3; D possibly corresponds to TRBD2 (6 bases). DNA of the CDR3: TGCGCCAGCAGCCAAGATCTCGCGGGAAATAGGAAAGATACGCAGTATTTT. It specifies CASSQDLAGNRKDTQYF.